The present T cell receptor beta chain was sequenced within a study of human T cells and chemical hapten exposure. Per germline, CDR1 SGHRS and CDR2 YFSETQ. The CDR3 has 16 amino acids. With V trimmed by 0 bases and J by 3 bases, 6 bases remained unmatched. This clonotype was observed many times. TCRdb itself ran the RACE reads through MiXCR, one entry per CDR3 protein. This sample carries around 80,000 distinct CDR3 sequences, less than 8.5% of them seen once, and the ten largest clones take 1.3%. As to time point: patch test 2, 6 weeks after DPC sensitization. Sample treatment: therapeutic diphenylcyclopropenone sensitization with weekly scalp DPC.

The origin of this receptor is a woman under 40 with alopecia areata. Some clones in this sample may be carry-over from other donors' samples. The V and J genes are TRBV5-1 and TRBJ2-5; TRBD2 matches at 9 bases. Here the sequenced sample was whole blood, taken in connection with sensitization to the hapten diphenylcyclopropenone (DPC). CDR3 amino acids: CASSLVSGGAEETQYF. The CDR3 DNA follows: TGCGCCAGCAGCTTGGTTAGCGGGGGAGCTGAAGAGACCCAGTACTTC.